This passage covers 2 T cell receptor beta chains from one sample sequenced in a study of CD8 T cells in ankylosing spondylitis. MiXCR was run by TCRdb on the 5' RACE reads, yielding one entry per CDR3 protein. Here the sample spans more than 95,000 distinct CDR3 sequences, roughly 8.3% being singletons. The sample was blood, either unsorted or a sorted T cell fraction (not recorded which). The receptor source for this set is a male donor with ankylosing spondylitis or in good health (not recorded which).

The CDR3 DNA reads TGTGCCAGCTCACCACCGAAACAGGGGGCCTACGAGCAGTACTTC. It translates to CASSPPKQGAYEQYF. The rearrangement joins TRBV18 to TRBJ2-7; 8 nucleotides match TRBD1. V trimming: 0 bases; J trimming: 2 bases; junction bases outside the gene matches: 3. In germline, CDR1 is KGHSH, CDR2 LQKENI. CDR3 size: 15 residues.

This clonotype was counted many times. J is TRBJ2-3 and V is TRBV18; D is undetermined. The CDR3 is 12 residues long. The V gene lost 8 bases and the J gene lost 4 bases, with 10 bases spanning the gap. CDR1 KGHSH and CDR2 LQKENI come from the germline V gene. CDR3 protein: CASSPGPDTQYF. The CDR3 DNA is TGTGCCAGCAGCCCCGGGCCAGATACGCAGTATTTT.